This T cell receptor (beta chain) comes out of a study of glioma-infiltrating T cells after dendritic cell vaccination. At the level of the study: Patients received three intradermal dendritic cell vaccine injections at biweekly intervals. Study conclusions and caveats: Few patients contributed both blood and tumor specimens.

TCRdb keeps only in-frame clones here, not all; method: immunoSEQ multiplex PCR. The sample records about 58,000 clones, more than 75% being singletons. As concerns this clone: The target antigen is unknown.

Trimming pared 0 bases from V and 7 bases from J, leaving 8 bases between. Germline V gives CDR1 SGHKS, CDR2 YYEKEE (reference sequence). There are 14 residues in the CDR3. Time point here: after dendritic cell vaccination, including at tumor progression/relapse. The J gene is TRBJ1-6, the V gene TRBV5-5, with D possibly matching TRBD1 (5 bases). Sequencing was performed on blood, taken after dendritic cell vaccination. The sequence was collected from a human donor with glioblastoma. CDR3 nucleotide sequence: TGTGCCAGCAGCTTGGACGGGGGGAATTCACCCCTCCACTTT. Its translation: CASSLDGGNSPLHF. Variable domain in full (rest from reference TRBV5-5 and TRBJ1-6): DAGVTQSPTHLIKTRGQQVTLRCSPISGHKSVSWYQQVLGQGPQFIFQYYEKEERGRGNFPDRFSARQFPNYSSELNVNALLLGDSALYLCASSLDGGNSPLHFGNGTRLTVT.